What follows are 30 T cell receptor beta chains derived from one specimen sequenced in a study of type 1 regulatory T cells. TCRdb passed the reads through MiXCR, listing each CDR3 protein once. Of 60,000 to 80,000 distinct CDR3 sequences listed, 63% are singletons. What these receptors recognize is not known. Sequencing input: cultured T cells, either the whole culture or a sorted T cell fraction (not recorded which). The subset was: Tr1-enriched cell product generated in vitro against host alloantigens. These receptors were taken from a human donor in good health.

The chain carries TRBV21-1 and TRBJ1-1; the table gives TRBD1 as D, unverified against the DNA. TRBV21-1 is a listed pseudogene. The CDR3 sequence is 16 residues long. The chain's CDR3 is CASSKGEYRVDTEAFF. Written as DNA, the CDR3 is TGTGCCAGCAGCAAAGGGGAGTACAGGGTTGACACTGAAGCTTTCTTT.

The gene calls are TRBV2 and TRBJ2-2; 14 nucleotides match TRBD2. In germline, CDR1 is SNHLY, CDR2 FYNNEI. This CDR3 comprises 20 residues. V was clipped by 5 bases and J by 3 bases; unmatched bases: 14. DNA for the CDR3: TGTGCCAGCAGTAGAAAAAGGGGACTAGCGGGAGTGGCGGACACCGGGGAGCTGTTTTTT. Translating it yields CASSRKRGLAGVADTGELFF.

This clonotype was seen once. This rearrangement joins TRBV7-3 to TRBJ2-1; D uncertain. Germline-derived CDR1 and CDR2 are SGHTA and FQGTGA. This CDR3 has 13 amino acids. Trimming cost V 1 base and J 10 bases, with 11 bases left between them. This CDR3 is CASSLNSNTEQFF. The CDR3 bases are TGTGCCAGCAGCTTAAACAGTAATACAGAGCAGTTCTTC. The full variable domain, rest sourced from reference TRBV7-3 and TRBJ2-1, is GAGVSQTPSNKVTEKGKYVELRCDPISGHTALYWYRQSLGQGPEFLIYFQGTGAADDSGLPNDRFFAVRPEGSVSTLKIQRTERGDSAVYLCASSLNSNTEQFFGPGTRLTVL.

This clonotype qualifies as medium-sized. The V gene is TRBV3-1, the J gene TRBJ2-7; 9 nucleotides match TRBD2. The J segment lost 3 bases and the V segment lost 4 bases, leaving 10 bases of the junction unmatched. Per the germline V gene, CDR1 is LGHDT and CDR2 is YNNKEL (reference sequence). The CDR3 sequence is 16 residues long. CDR3 sequence reads: CASSLLAGAFSYEQYF. CDR3 in DNA: TGTGCCAGCAGCCTGTTAGCGGGGGCTTTTAGCTACGAGCAGTACTTC.

The chain carries TRBV12-2 and TRBJ2-1; the D segment call TRBD2 is taken from the table without a DNA check. TRBV12-2 is flagged as a pseudogene. The CDR3 is 15 residues long. CDR3 loop: CASRFFPADYNEQFF. As DNA, the CDR3 is TGTGCAAGTCGCTTTTTCCCAGCGGACTACAATGAGCAGTTCTTC.

The rearrangement joins TRBV9 to TRBJ2-1, with TRBD2 matching over 8 bases. Germline V gene data show CDR1 as SGDLS and CDR2 as YYNGEE. Germline trimming cut 3 bases from V and 8 bases from J; bases unmatched to any gene: 19. This CDR3 has 18 amino acids. The CDR3 nucleotides read TGTGCCAGCAGCGGGTCCGCCTTAGCGGGACGAGGATTGGATGAGCAGTTCTTC. This sequence encodes CASSGSALAGRGLDEQFF.

The V and J genes are TRBV9 and TRBJ2-1; weak D call: TRBD2 (6 bases). The CDR3 consists of 14 residues. V was cut by 7 bases and J by 1 base, with 12 bases left in between. CDR1 and CDR2 from the germline V gene are SGDLS and YYNGEE. The CDR3 loop reads CASDPGDSYNEQFF. CDR3 sequence (DNA): TGTGCCAGCGATCCGGGGGATTCCTACAATGAGCAGTTCTTC. The full variable domain, completed using reference TRBV9 and TRBJ2-1, is DSGVTQTPKHLITATGQRVTLRCSPRSGDLSVYWYQQSLDQGLQFLIQYYNGEERAKGNILERFSAQQFPDLHSELNLSSLELGDSALYFCASDPGDSYNEQFFGPGTRLTVL.

This clonotype was counted a few times. This rearrangement joins TRBV18 to TRBJ1-1; no definite D call. The CDR3 runs 15 residues. Germline V lookup: CDR1 KGHSH, CDR2 LQKENI. Trimming removed 2 bases at V and 0 bases at J, with 10 bases between. The CDR3, as DNA: TGTGCCAGCTCACCAGGTCCTTTGTTGAACACTGAAGCTTTCTTT. Translation: CASSPGPLLNTEAFF.

On this clonotype itself: In this CDR3 the conserved last residue, phenylalanine or tryptophan, is missing, so a read error is likely. The chain combines TRBV15 with TRBJ2-2; 8 positions agree with TRBD2. V lost 1 base, J lost 6 bases, and 1 base stayed unmatched. CDR1 LNHNV and CDR2 YYDKDF come from the germline V gene (reference sequence). The CDR3 consists of 14 residues. Written as DNA, the CDR3 is TGTGCCACCAGCAGAGCGGGGGGGTCCGGGGAGCTGTTTCTT. The encoded protein is CATSRAGGSGELFL.

The chain is built from TRBV5-1 and TRBJ2-7, with D hard to call. V shed 2 bases and J shed 4 bases, with 25 bases lying between them. The CDR3 is made up of 18 amino acids. Germline V gives CDR1 SGHRS, CDR2 YFSETQ. The CDR3 nucleotides are TGCGCCAGCAGCTTTGACCTGGACGGCCCCAGCACTGGATACGAGCAGTACTTC. As protein: CASSFDLDGPSTGYEQYF.

A note on this clonotype: A much larger clone is a single base away; this may be a read error. The chain links TRBV10-3 to TRBJ2-1; unclear D gene. The CDR3 consists of 13 residues. Between the trimmed V and J ends, which lost 6 bases and 7 bases, there was a span of 13 bases. CDR1 is ENHRY, CDR2 SYGVKD, per germline. The CDR3, as DNA: TGTGCCATCAGCCCTTCTCTCTCGAATGAGCAGTTCTTC. It is translated as CAISPSLSNEQFF.

The chain couples TRBV5-1 to TRBJ1-1; D is possibly TRBD1 (5 bases). There are 15 residues in the CDR3. Germline values: CDR1 SGHRS, CDR2 YFSETQ. V was cut by 0 bases and J by 5 bases, with 14 bases left in between. CDR3 bases: TGCGCCAGCAGCTTGGTCGGGGTCCGGGGGACTGAAGCTTTCTTT. Amino acids: CASSLVGVRGTEAFF.

About this clonotype: The junction shows a germline mismatch at one end, possibly a read error. The chain combines TRBV4-1 with TRBJ1-3; the D is unclear. CDR1 MGHRA and CDR2 YSYEKL come from the germline V gene. This CDR3 is built from 17 residues. CDR3 amino acids: CASSQDPGPFSGNTIYF. CDR3 DNA: TGCGCCAGTAGCCAAGACCCAGGACCCTTTTCTGGAAACACCATATATTTT.

The rearrangement uses TRBV29-1 and TRBJ2-6, with a possible D match to TRBD1 (5 bases). Germline values: CDR1 SQVTM, CDR2 ANQGSEA. Deletions cut 4 bases from V and 1 base from J, with 5 bases between. This CDR3 contains 13 residues. CDR3 coding DNA: TGCAGCGTTGCAGGGTCTGGGGCCAACGTCCTGACTTTC. This gives the protein CSVAGSGANVLTF.

This sequence joins TRBV5-1 and TRBJ2-1, with TRBD2 identical over 10 bases. Germline-derived CDR1 and CDR2 are SGHRS and YFSETQ. CDR3 length equals 17 residues. V lost 1 base and J lost 8; bases outside the gene matches: 12. The DNA of the CDR3 is TGCGCCAGCAGCTTGACGGGGGCTAGCGGGAGATTGGATGAGCAGTTCTTC. It is translated as CASSLTGASGRLDEQFF.

The chain couples TRBV11-2 to TRBJ2-3, with TRBD2 identical over 7 bases. The J segment lost 4 bases and the V segment lost 6 bases, leaving 10 bases of the junction unmatched. This CDR3 region has 15 residues. Germline CDR1 and CDR2: SGHAT and FQNNGV. DNA for the CDR3: TGTGCCAGCAGACCCTCATTAGCGGGTTCAGATACGCAGTATTTT. Amino acid sequence: CASRPSLAGSDTQYF. Complete variable domain (other parts from reference TRBV11-2 and TRBJ2-3): EAGVAQSPRYKIIEKRQSVAFWCNPISGHATLYWYQQILGQGPKLLIQFQNNGVVDDSQLPKDRFSAERLKGVDSTLKIQPAKLEDSAVYLCASRPSLAGSDTQYFGPGTRLTVL.

The rearrangement uses TRBV7-8 and TRBJ2-2; 7 nucleotides line up with TRBD1. The J segment lost 1 base and the V segment lost 5 bases, leaving 4 bases of the junction unmatched. The CDR3 extends over 15 amino acids. Per the germline V gene, CDR1 is SGHVS and CDR2 is FQNEAQ. The CDR3 DNA follows: TGTGCCAGCAGCCCCGACAGGGTGAACACCGGGGAGCTGTTTTTT. Translating gives CASSPDRVNTGELFF.

This chain links TRBV10-2 with TRBJ2-1, with 8 bases identical to TRBD2. The CDR3 has 14 amino acids. V lost 0 bases and J lost 10; bases outside the gene matches: 5. Germline loops: CDR1 WSHSY, CDR2 SAAADI. The chain's CDR3 is CASSESGGGREQFF. The CDR3 DNA follows: TGCGCCAGCAGTGAGTCGGGCGGGGGGCGGGAGCAGTTCTTC.

This sequence joins TRBV2 and TRBJ2-6, with 10 bases identical to TRBD1. V shed 8 bases, J shed 4 bases, and the junction held 14 bases outside the gene matches. The length of the CDR3 is 18 residues. Germline V gene data show CDR1 as SNHLY and CDR2 as FYNNEI. The CDR3 DNA is TGTGCCAGCCTAGCAGACAGGGGGCGTTTAGGCGGGGCCAACGTCCTGACTTTC. This encodes CASLADRGRLGGANVLTF.

The chain employs TRBV7-3 and TRBJ2-3; D call uncertain. Trimming removed 5 bases at V and 2 bases at J, with 14 bases between. Looked up from germline, CDR1 is SGHTA and CDR2 is FQGTGA. The CDR3 extends over 15 amino acids. The CDR3 is CASSRGQKDTDTQYF. CDR3 coding DNA: TGTGCCAGCAGCCGCGGCCAGAAGGACACAGATACGCAGTATTTT.

The rearrangement uses TRBV20-1 and TRBJ2-1, with a possible D match to TRBD2 (5 bases). Germline CDR1 is DFQATT and CDR2 is SNEGSKA (reference sequence). V gave up 6 bases and J gave up 0 bases, with 12 bases separating them. The CDR3 contains 14 residues. The CDR3 loop reads CSAPETSSYNEQFF. The CDR3 DNA reads TGCAGTGCCCCGGAAACTAGCTCCTACAATGAGCAGTTCTTC.

The DNA for the CDR3 is TGTGCCAGCAGCGTAGTAGAAGATACGCAGTATTTT. This sequence encodes CASSVVEDTQYF. The chain joins TRBV9 to TRBJ2-3; D gene unclear. The V end was cut by 0 bases, the J end by 5 bases, with 4 bases between. CDR3 length: 12 amino acids. Germline V gene sequence: CDR1 SGDLS, CDR2 YYNGEE. The whole variable domain, filled in from reference TRBV9 and TRBJ2-3, reads DSGVTQTPKHLITATGQRVTLRCSPRSGDLSVYWYQQSLDQGLQFLIQYYNGEERAKGNILERFSAQQFPDLHSELNLSSLELGDSALYFCASSVVEDTQYFGPGTRLTVL.

This chain connects TRBV4-1 to TRBJ2-3; 9 bases are a match to TRBD2. J gave up 8 bases and V 0 bases, and 15 bases lay outside the gene matches. Germline-derived CDR1 and CDR2 are MGHRA and YSYEKL. The CDR3 sequence is 18 residues long. The chain's CDR3 is CASSQETRLAAQTATQYF. The DNA for the CDR3 is TGCGCCAGCAGCCAAGAAACCCGACTAGCGGCTCAGACGGCTACGCAGTATTTT.

The chain has TRBV3-1 and TRBJ2-5; 7 nucleotides match TRBD2. CDR1 is LGHDT, CDR2 YNNKEL, per germline (reference sequence). This CDR3 region has 16 residues. Trimming took 3 bases from V and 5 from J; bases not matched to a gene: 12. As DNA, the CDR3 is TGTGCCAGCAGCCAGGATCTAGCGGAGGGACGGGAGACCCAGTACTTC. Its translation is CASSQDLAEGRETQYF.

The chain combines TRBV4-1 with TRBJ2-1; D ambiguous. The CDR3 has 14 residues. In germline, CDR1 is MGHRA, CDR2 YSYEKL. V lost 4 bases and J 5 bases, leaving 12 bases between the germline ends. The CDR3 DNA reads TGCGCCAGCAGCCTGGGCCTGAGAGACAATGAGCAGTTCTTC. This translates into CASSLGLRDNEQFF.

The V call is TRBV4-1, the J call TRBJ2-7; TRBD2 matches at 7 bases. This CDR3 contains 16 residues. Losses at the gene ends were 0 bases for V and 3 bases for J; bases not matched to a gene: 8. Germline V gene sequence: CDR1 MGHRA, CDR2 YSYEKL. CDR3: CASSQDQTSRYYEQYF. The DNA for the CDR3 is TGCGCCAGCAGCCAAGATCAGACTAGCAGATACTACGAGCAGTACTTC.

This clonotype was observed a handful of times. The chain carries TRBV7-8 and TRBJ2-2; D may be TRBD2 (7 bases). V was clipped by 5 bases and J by 7 bases, with 23 bases between them. The CDR3 runs 17 residues. Germline assignment: CDR1 SGHVS and CDR2 FQNEAQ. The DNA of the CDR3 is TGTGCCAGCAGCCCTCGTCTGGAGGGGGGGCTTGGCGGGGAGCTGTTTTTT. This translates into CASSPRLEGGLGGELFF.

Only a few counts were recorded for this clonotype. The J gene is TRBJ2-7, the V gene TRBV7-2; D is perhaps TRBD1 or TRBD2 (5 bases each). CDR3 length: 12 amino acids. V lost 6 bases and J lost 4, with 10 bases in between. Germline V gene data show CDR1 as SGHTA and CDR2 as FQGNSA. The CDR3 protein is CASRLGAYEQYF. CDR3 nucleotide sequence: TGTGCCAGCAGGCTCGGGGCATACGAGCAGTACTTC.

The CDR3 DNA reads TGTGCCAGCAGTTACTATGGGGGACAGGGCTCTTCCTACTATGGCTACACCTTC. It specifies CASSYYGGQGSSYYGYTF. This sequence joins TRBV6-5 and TRBJ1-2; 9 bases fit TRBD1. The V gene end was trimmed by 1 base and the J gene end by 3 bases; junction bases not matched to a gene: 12. The germline V gene has CDR1 MNHEY and CDR2 SVGAGI. CDR3 length equals 18 residues.

This clonotype has only a few counts. This chain links TRBV6-2 or TRBV6-3 with TRBJ2-7; D may be TRBD1 or TRBD2 (5 bases each). The CDR3 length is 15 residues. Germline-derived CDR1 and CDR2 are MNHEY and SVGEGT. The germline V and J ends were trimmed by 8 bases and 5 bases, with 22 bases remaining between them. CDR3 DNA: TGTGCCAGCGGAGTTAGGCAGGGAGCATATGACGAGCAGTACTTC. Protein: CASGVRQGAYDEQYF.